The 10 T cell receptor beta chains below come from one sample, sequenced in a study of cytomegalovirus exposure and HLA in healthy donors. PCR involved 60 Vbeta and 13 Jbeta primers. Sequencing used immunoSEQ multiplex PCR; TCRdb keeps in-frame clones, though not all of them. The sample includes some 100,000 clones, about 77% of them seen just once. The material sequenced was PBMCs. Receptors originate from a woman under 30 in good health and CMV-seropositive.

The CDR3 DNA is TGTGCCAGCAGCAGCCGGACAGGCCCAGCGTACGAGCAGTACTTC. Translating it yields CASSSRTGPAYEQYF. The chain employs TRBV5-4 and TRBJ2-7; 7 bases align to TRBD1. Germline CDR1 is SGHNT and CDR2 is YYREEE (reference sequence). V lost 4 bases, J lost 4 bases, and 11 bases stayed unmatched. CDR3 size: 15 residues. The full variable domain, in which reference TRBV5-4 and TRBJ2-7 provide the parts outside the CDR3, is ETGVTQSPTHLIKTRGQQVTLRCSSQSGHNTVSWYQQALGQGPQFIFQYYREEENGRGNFPPRFSGLQFPNYSSELNVNALELDDSALYLCASSSRTGPAYEQYFGPGTRLTVT.

CDR3 residues: CSVDRGVNEQFF. The CDR3 nucleotides are TGCAGCGTTGACAGGGGGGTCAATGAGCAGTTCTTC. V is TRBV29-1 and J is TRBJ2-1; D is perhaps TRBD1 (7 bases). The germline CDR1 and CDR2 sequences are SQVTM and ANQGSEA. CDR3 length: 12 amino acids. Trimming pared 3 bases from V and 6 bases from J, leaving 9 bases between.

J is TRBJ2-2 and V is TRBV11-1; no firm D call. Germline V gene lookup returns CDR1 SGHAT and CDR2 FQDESV (reference sequence). CDR3 length equals 15 residues. Trimming took off 3 bases at V and 7 bases at J, with 15 bases between the two ends. CDR3 protein: CASSFGQALVGELFF. The CDR3 DNA follows: TGTGCCAGCAGCTTTGGGCAGGCCTTGGTCGGGGAGCTGTTTTTT.

V gene TRBV4-1 combines with J gene TRBJ2-1; TRBD2 agrees at 11 bases. CDR3 size: 17 residues. J gave up 4 bases and V 0 bases, and 5 bases lay outside the gene matches. Germline lookup yields CDR1 MGHRA and CDR2 YSYEKL. CDR3 amino acids: CASSQDPGLADYNEQFF. Here the CDR3 DNA reads TGCGCCAGCAGCCAAGACCCGGGACTAGCGGATTACAATGAGCAGTTCTTC.

The rearrangement joins TRBV4-1 to TRBJ2-7; D might be TRBD2 (6 bases). Per germline, CDR1 MGHRA and CDR2 YSYEKL. V lost 2 bases and J lost 0, with 14 bases in between. The CDR3 extends over 16 amino acids. CDR3 region: CASSQLGGESSYEQYF. The CDR3 DNA is TGCGCCAGCAGCCAACTCGGGGGTGAGAGCTCCTACGAGCAGTACTTC.

This chain joins TRBV27 and TRBJ1-1; possibly TRBD1 for D (5 bases). The CDR3 has 13 residues. Germline CDR1 is MNHEY and CDR2 is SMNVEV (reference sequence). V dropped 8 bases and J dropped 4 bases, with 14 bases sitting between them. Here the CDR3 reads CASGGAPGTEAFF. DNA for the CDR3: TGTGCCAGCGGCGGGGCGCCTGGCACTGAAGCTTTCTTT.

This clone was seen many times. In nucleotides, the CDR3 is TGCGCCAGCAGCCAAGCAGGGGGCTCTGGGGCCAACGTCCTGACTTTC. It is translated as CASSQAGGSGANVLTF. The chain combines TRBV4-3 with TRBJ2-6; 7 bases line up with TRBD1. The V gene end was trimmed by 1 base and the J gene end by 0 bases; junction bases not matched to a gene: 0. CDR1 and CDR2 (germline): LGHNA, YSLEER. This CDR3 has 16 residues.

This rearrangement joins TRBV27 to TRBJ2-4, with a possible D match to TRBD2 (8 bases). The CDR3 runs 18 residues. Trimming removed 6 bases from V and 9 bases from J, with 30 bases in between. Germline assignment: CDR1 MNHEY and CDR2 SMNVEV (reference sequence). DNA of the CDR3: TGTGCCAGCAGGCTGACAGGGCCGAGGACTAGCCCTTTCGGCATTCAGTACTTC. It translates to CASRLTGPRTSPFGIQYF.

The V call is TRBV29-1, the J call TRBJ1-6; D is possibly TRBD1 (6 bases). Germline V lookup: CDR1 SQVTM, CDR2 ANQGSEA. The CDR3 covers 14 residues. V was shortened by 6 bases and J by 5 bases, with 14 bases between the two germline ends. The CDR3 DNA follows: TGCAGCGTGGGGGCCGGGACGGATAATTCACCCCTCCACTTT. Its translation is CSVGAGTDNSPLHF.

This clone is classed as large. The chain carries TRBV28 and TRBJ2-3, with TRBD2 as a possible D gene (5 bases). CDR3 length: 15 amino acids. Per the germline V gene, CDR1 is MDHEN and CDR2 is SYDVKM. The V gene lost 3 bases and the J gene lost 0 bases, with 10 bases spanning the gap. In DNA, the CDR3 is TGTGCCAGCAGTTTTAGCGAGCTTAGCACAGATACGCAGTATTTT. Translation gives CASSFSELSTDTQYF.